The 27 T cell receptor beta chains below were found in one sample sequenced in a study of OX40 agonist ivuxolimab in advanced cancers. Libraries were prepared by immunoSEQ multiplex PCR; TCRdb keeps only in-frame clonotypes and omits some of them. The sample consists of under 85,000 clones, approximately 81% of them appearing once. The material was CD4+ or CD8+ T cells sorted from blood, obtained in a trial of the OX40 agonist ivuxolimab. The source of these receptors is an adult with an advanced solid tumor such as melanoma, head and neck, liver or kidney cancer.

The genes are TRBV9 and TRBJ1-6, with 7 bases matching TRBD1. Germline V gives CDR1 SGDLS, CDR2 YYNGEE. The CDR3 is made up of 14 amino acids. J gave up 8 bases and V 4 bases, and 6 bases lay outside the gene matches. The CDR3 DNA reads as TGTGCCAGCAGCCCATGGGACAGCGATTCACCCCTCCACTTT. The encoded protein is CASSPWDSDSPLHF.

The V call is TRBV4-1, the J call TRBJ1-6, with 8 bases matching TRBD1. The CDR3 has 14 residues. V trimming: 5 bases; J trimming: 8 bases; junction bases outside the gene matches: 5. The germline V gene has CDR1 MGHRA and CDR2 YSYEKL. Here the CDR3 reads CASSSQGVDSPLHF. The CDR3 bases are TGCGCCAGCAGCTCACAGGGGGTTGATTCACCCCTCCACTTT.

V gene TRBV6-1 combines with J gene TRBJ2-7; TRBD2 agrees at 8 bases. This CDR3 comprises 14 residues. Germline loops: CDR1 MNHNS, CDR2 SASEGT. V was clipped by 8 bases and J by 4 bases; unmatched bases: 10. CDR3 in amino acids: CASGRGGAGYEQYF. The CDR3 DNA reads TGTGCCAGCGGACGGGGGGGCGCCGGTTACGAGCAGTACTTC.

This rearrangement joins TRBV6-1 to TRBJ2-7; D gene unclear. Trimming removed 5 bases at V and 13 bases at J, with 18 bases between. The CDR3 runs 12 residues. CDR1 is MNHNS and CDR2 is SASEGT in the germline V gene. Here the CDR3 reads CASSSLDGLGYF. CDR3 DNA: TGTGCCAGCAGTTCACTCGACGGATTGGGATACTTC.

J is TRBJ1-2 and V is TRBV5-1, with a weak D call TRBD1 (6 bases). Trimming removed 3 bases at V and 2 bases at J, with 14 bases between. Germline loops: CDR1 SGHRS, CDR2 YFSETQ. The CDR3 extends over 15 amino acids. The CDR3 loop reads CASSSGPQGNYGYTF. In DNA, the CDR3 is TGCGCCAGCAGCTCCGGTCCCCAGGGGAACTATGGCTACACCTTC.

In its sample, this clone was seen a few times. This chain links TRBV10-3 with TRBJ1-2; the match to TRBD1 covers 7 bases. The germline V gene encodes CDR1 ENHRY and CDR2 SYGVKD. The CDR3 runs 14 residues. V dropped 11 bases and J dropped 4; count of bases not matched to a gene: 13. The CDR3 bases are TGTGCCTCGAAACCCCCGCGGGACAGCTATGGCTACACCTTC. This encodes CASKPPRDSYGYTF.

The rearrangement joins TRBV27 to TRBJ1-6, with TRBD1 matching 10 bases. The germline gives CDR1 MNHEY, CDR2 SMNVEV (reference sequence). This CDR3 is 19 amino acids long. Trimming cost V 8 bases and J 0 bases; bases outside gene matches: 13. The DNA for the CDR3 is TGTGCCAGCTCGTACCGTGGGACAGGGGTTCTCTCCTATAATTCACCCCTCCACTTT. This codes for CASSYRGTGVLSYNSPLHF.

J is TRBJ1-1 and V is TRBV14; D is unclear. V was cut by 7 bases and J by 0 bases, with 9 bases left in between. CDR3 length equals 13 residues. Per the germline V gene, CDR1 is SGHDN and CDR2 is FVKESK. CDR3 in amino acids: CASKTTMNTEAFF. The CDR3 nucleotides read TGTGCCAGCAAAACAACGATGAACACTGAAGCTTTCTTT.

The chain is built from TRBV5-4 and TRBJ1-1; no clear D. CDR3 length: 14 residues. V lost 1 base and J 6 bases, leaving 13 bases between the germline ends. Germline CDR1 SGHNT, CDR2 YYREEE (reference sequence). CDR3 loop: CASSLIGPAAEAFF. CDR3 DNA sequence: TGTGCCAGCAGCTTGATAGGACCCGCCGCTGAAGCTTTCTTT.

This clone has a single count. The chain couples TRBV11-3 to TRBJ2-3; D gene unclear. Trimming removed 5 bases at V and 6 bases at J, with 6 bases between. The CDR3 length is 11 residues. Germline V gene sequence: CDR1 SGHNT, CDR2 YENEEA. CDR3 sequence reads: CASSLGDTQYF. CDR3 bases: TGTGCCAGCAGCCTTGGGGATACGCAGTATTTT.

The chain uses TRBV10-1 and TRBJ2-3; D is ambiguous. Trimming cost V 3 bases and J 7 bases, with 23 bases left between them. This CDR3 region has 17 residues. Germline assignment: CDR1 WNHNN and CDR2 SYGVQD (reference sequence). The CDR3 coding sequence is TGCGCCAGCAGTGATATAGCCGGCCAGCGCGTATCCAATACGCAGTATTTT. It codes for CASSDIAGQRVSNTQYF.

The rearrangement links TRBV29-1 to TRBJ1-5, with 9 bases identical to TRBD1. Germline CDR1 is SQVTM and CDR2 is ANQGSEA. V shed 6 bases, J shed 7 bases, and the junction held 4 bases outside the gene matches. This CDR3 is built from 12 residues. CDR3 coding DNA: TGCAGCGTGGGACAGGGCAGACAGCCCCAGCATTTT. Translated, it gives CSVGQGRQPQHF.

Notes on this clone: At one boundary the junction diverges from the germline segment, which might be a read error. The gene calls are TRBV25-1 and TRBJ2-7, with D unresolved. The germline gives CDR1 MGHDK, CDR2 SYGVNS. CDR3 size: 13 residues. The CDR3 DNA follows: TGTGCCAGCAGTGAATATACGGTTGTCAGCCTGAACTTC. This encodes CASSEYTVVSLNF.

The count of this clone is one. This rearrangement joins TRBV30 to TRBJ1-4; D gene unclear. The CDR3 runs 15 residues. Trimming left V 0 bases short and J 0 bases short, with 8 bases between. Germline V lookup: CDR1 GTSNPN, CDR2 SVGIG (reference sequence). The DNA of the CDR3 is TGTGCCTGGAGTGTGCAAAGGACAACTAATGAAAAACTGTTTTTT. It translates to CAWSVQRTTNEKLFF.

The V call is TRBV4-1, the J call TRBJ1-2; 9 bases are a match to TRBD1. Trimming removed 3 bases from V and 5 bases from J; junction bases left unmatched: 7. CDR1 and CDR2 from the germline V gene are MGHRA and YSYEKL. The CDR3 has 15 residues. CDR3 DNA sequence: TGCGCCAGCAGCCATTCGCCCGGACAGGGGTATGGCTACACCTTC. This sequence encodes CASSHSPGQGYGYTF.

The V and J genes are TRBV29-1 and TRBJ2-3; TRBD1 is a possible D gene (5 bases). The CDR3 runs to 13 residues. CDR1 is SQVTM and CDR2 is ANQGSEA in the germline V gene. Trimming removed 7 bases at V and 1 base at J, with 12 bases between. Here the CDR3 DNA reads TGCAGCGATCAGACAGCAGGCACAGATACGCAGTATTTT. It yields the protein CSDQTAGTDTQYF.

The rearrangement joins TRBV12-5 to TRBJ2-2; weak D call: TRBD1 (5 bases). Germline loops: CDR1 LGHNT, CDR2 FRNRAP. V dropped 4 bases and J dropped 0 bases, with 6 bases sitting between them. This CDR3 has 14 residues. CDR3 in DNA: TGTGCTAGTGGTTGGGGCACGAACACCGGGGAGCTGTTTTTT. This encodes CASGWGTNTGELFF.

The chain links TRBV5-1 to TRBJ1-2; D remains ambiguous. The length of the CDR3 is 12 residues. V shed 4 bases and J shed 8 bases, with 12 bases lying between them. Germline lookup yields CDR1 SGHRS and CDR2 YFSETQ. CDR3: CASSGYSGGYTF. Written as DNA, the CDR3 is TGCGCCAGCAGCGGATACAGCGGCGGCTACACCTTC.

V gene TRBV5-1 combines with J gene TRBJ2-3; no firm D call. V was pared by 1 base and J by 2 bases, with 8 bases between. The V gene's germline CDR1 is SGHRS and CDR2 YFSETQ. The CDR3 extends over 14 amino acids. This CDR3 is CASSLIEPTDTQYF. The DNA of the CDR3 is TGCGCCAGCAGCTTGATCGAGCCCACAGATACGCAGTATTTT.

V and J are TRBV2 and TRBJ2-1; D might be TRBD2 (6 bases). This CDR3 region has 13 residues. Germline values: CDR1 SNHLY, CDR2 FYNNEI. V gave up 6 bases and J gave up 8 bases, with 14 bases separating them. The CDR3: CASRITQRDEQFF. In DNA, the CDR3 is TGTGCCAGCAGGATTACACAGCGGGATGAGCAGTTCTTC.

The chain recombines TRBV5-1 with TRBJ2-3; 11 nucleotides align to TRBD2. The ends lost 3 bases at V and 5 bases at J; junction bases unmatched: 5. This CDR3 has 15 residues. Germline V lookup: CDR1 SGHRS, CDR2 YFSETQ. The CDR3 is CASSSLAGGGDTQYF. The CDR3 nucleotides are TGCGCCAGCAGCTCCCTAGCGGGAGGCGGAGATACGCAGTATTTT.

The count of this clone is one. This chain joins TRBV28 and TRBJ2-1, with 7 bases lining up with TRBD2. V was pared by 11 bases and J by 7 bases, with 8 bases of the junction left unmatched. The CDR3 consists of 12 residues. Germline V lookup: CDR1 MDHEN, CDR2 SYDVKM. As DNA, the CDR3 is TGTGCCGAATCTCGGGGGGAAAATGAGCAGTTCTTC. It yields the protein CAESRGENEQFF.

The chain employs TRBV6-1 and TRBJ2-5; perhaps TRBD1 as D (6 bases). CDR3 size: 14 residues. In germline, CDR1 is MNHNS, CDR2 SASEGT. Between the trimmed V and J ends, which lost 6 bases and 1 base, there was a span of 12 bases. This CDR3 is CASRQGTSQETQYF. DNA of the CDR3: TGTGCCAGCAGGCAGGGGACCTCCCAAGAGACCCAGTACTTC.

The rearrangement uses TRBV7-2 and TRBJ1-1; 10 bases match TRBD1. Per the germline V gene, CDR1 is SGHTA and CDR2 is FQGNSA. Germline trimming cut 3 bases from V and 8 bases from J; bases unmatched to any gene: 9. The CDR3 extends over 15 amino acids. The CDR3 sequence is CASSLWDRGQPEAFF. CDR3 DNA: TGTGCCAGCAGCTTGTGGGACAGGGGCCAGCCAGAAGCTTTCTTT.

The CDR3 DNA follows: TGCGCCAGCAGTGAGTCTAGCGGGAGCGGGAGTTACGAGCAGTACTTC. It codes for CASSESSGSGSYEQYF. V gene TRBV10-2 combines with J gene TRBJ2-7, with TRBD2 identical over 9 bases. Germline V gene lookup returns CDR1 WSHSY and CDR2 SAAADI. J gave up 4 bases and V 0 bases, and 7 bases lay outside the gene matches. The CDR3 has 16 residues.

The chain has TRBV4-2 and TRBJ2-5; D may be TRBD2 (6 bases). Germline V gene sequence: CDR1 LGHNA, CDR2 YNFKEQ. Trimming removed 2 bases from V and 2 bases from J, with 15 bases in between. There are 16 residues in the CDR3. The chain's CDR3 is CASSQLRRGAQETQYF. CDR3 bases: TGTGCCAGCAGCCAATTACGTCGCGGGGCTCAAGAGACCCAGTACTTC.

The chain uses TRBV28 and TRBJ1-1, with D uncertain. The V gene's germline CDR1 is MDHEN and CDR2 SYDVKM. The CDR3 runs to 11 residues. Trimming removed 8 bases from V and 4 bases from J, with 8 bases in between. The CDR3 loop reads CASRTITEAFF. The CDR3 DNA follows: TGTGCCAGCCGGACCATCACTGAAGCTTTCTTT. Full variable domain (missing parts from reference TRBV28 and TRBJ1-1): DVKVTQSSRYLVKRTGEKVFLECVQDMDHENMFWYRQDPGLGLRLIYFSYDVKMKEKGDIPEGYSVSREKKERFSLILESASTNQTSMYLCASRTITEAFFGQGTRLTVV.